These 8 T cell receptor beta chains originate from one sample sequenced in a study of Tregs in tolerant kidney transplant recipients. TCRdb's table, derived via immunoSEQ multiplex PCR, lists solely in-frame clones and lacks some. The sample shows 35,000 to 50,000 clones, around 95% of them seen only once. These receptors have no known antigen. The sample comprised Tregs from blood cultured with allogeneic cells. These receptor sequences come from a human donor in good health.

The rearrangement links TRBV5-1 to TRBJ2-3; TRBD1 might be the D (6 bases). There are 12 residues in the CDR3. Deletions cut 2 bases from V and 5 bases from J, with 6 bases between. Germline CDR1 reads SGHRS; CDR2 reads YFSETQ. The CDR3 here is CASSLGGDTQYF. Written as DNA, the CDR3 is TGCGCCAGCAGCTTAGGGGGAGATACGCAGTATTTT.

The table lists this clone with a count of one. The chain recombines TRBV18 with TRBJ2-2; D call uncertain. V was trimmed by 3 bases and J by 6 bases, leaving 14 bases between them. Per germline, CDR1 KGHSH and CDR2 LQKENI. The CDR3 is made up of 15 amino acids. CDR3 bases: TGTGCCAGCTCACCGGCGCAGGCGGCCGCCGGGGAGCTGTTTTTT. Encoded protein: CASSPAQAAAGELFF.

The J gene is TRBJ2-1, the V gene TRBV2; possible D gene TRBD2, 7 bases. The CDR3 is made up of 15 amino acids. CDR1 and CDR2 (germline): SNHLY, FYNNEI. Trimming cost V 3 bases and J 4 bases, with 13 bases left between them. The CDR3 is CASSDDGGPYNEQFF. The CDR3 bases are TGTGCCAGCAGTGATGACGGGGGGCCTTACAATGAGCAGTTCTTC. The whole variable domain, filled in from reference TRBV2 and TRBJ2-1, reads EPEVTQTPSHQVTQMGQEVILRCVPISNHLYFYWYRQILGQKVEFLVSFYNNEISEKSEIFDDQFSVERPDGSNFTLKIRSTKLEDSAMYFCASSDDGGPYNEQFFGPGTRLTVL.

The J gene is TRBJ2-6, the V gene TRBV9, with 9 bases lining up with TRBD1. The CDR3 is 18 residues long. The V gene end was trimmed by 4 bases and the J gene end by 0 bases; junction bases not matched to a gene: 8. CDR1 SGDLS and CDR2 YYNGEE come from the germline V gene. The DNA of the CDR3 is TGTGCCAGCAGCCCCCGTGGGACAGGGTACTCTGGGGCCAACGTCCTGACTTTC. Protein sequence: CASSPRGTGYSGANVLTF.

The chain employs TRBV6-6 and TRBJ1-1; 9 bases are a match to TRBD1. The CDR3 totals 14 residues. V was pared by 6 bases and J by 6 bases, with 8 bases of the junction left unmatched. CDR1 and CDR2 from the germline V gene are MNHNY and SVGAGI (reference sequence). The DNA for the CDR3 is TGTGCCAGCAGCAAAAGCAGGGACAGGGCTGAAGCTTTCTTT. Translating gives CASSKSRDRAEAFF.

CDR3: CASSLVRGGPYNEQFF. The CDR3 DNA is TGTGCCAGCAGCTTAGTGCGGGGGGGACCCTACAATGAGCAGTTCTTC. This chain joins TRBV11-2 and TRBJ2-1; 9 bases align to TRBD2. This CDR3 is built from 16 residues. Trimming removed 1 base from V and 2 bases from J; junction bases left unmatched: 3. Germline V gene data show CDR1 as SGHAT and CDR2 as FQNNGV.

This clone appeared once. The CDR3 coding sequence is TGTGCCAGCAGCTTGCAGCTCACAGATACGCAGTATTTT. Its translation: CASSLQLTDTQYF. The chain recombines TRBV5-4 with TRBJ2-3, with D hard to call. V lost 1 base and J 2 bases, leaving 5 bases between the germline ends. Per germline, CDR1 SGHNT and CDR2 YYREEE (reference sequence). CDR3 length: 13 residues.

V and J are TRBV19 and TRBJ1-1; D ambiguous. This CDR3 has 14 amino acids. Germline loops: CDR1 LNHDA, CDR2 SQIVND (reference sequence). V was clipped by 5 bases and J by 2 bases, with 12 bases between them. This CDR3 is CASSASNINTEAFF. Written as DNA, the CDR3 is TGTGCCAGTAGTGCTTCAAACATAAACACTGAAGCTTTCTTT.